The present T cell receptor beta chain was sequenced within a study of blood T cell repertoires in COVID-19. Across the whole study: Samples representing acute and convalescent COVID-19 were sourced from the United States, Italy and Spain.

Deletions cut 0 bases from V and 2 bases from J, with 11 bases between. The CDR3 spans 16 residues. The germline gives CDR1 KGHSH, CDR2 LQKENI. In the original workflow: It was from reference gene primer amplification that nucleated cell counts were estimated. Clones were read by immunoSEQ multiplex PCR, and TCRdb kept only the in-frame ones, dropping some. V and J calls and clone size are given by that table; D and trimming were obtained from the DNA. The repertoire has fewer than 250,000 clones, around 86% of them found once; the top ten carry about 6%. Seattle patients were enrolled while actively infected and followed longitudinally.

The J gene is TRBJ1-3, the V gene TRBV18; D ambiguous. Sequencing was performed on peripheral blood. This clonotype was obtained from a woman over 75 with COVID-19, enrolled during active disease. CDR3 bases: TGTGCCAGCTCACCACCGAGGAAGATAACTGGAAACACCATATATTTT. This gives the protein CASSPPRKITGNTIYF. Complete variable domain (other parts from reference TRBV18 and TRBJ1-3): NAGVMQNPRHLVRRRGQEARLRCSPMKGHSHVYWYRQLPEEGLKFMVYLQKENIIDESGMPKERFSAEFPKEGPSILRIQQVVRGDSAAYFCASSPPRKITGNTIYFGEGSWLTVV.